The entry that follows covers one T cell receptor (beta chain) sequence. Its antigen specificity is not known. Within one base of it there is no much larger clone, and no base qualities were kept. The data stem from a study of shared clonotypes between healthy human individuals (TCRdb year 2020). Regarding the study in general: The cohort comprised two women and a few men aged 18 to 49 years. Between about 0.8 and 9 billion PBMCs per donor were obtained by leukapheresis. Different laboratories and diverse techniques were used to prepare libraries and sequence TCR repertoires, to increase sequencing depth and limit assay-specific biases. Blood TCR repertoires of about 5 healthy adults were deeply sequenced to estimate repertoire size and the extent of clonotype sharing between individuals. Per donor, three plates each were used for CD4 naive and CD4 memory, two for CD8 naive, and one for CD8 memory.

CD8 naive samples consisted of CD45RO-negative cells that were positively selected for CCR7, yielding a CD45RA+CCR7+ population without TemRA cells. Healthy HIV-negative adults with no recently reported acute infections or vaccinations were included as donors. Every donor was a Caucasian adult residing in Nashville, Tennessee, USA. Blood was obtained by leukapheresis, after which PBMCs were separated by Ficoll-Histopaque density gradient centrifugation and cryopreserved in liquid nitrogen vapor phase. Analytical flow cytometry was used to check the purity and quantity of each magnetically sorted T cell population. From each sorted fraction, genomic DNA was isolated and quantified by UV absorbance on a Nanodrop 2000c. Overall study results and their limits: Rarefaction of sorted-subset datasets indicated incomplete sequencing despite the large sequencing depth. When several donors were compared, the shared fraction of clonotypes was about 5% for naive CD4, 3.5% to 4% for naive CD8, roughly 2.5% for memory CD4, and around 0.37% for memory CD8. Sampling was restricted to blood, and TCR repertoires in tissues likely differ from the TCR repertoires found in blood. Naive subsets generally had larger estimated clonotype richness than memory subsets. Because the study included a small number of donors, the genetic and exposure-history diversity represented was limited. Compared with non-shared clonotypes, clonotypes shared by all four sorted-subset donors had higher generation probabilities. Based on pairwise subsampling, the degree of clonotype sharing among donors was expected to be affected by sequencing depth.

Using the deep immunoSEQ assay, multiplex PCR amplified TCR CDR3 regions from genomic DNA. For each cell subset, the extracted genomic DNA was distributed evenly across all wells of several immunoSEQ 96-well plates, and each plate served as one replicate. For sorted subsets, 150 to 200 ng genomic DNA, equal to about 30,000 T cell genomes, was loaded into each replicate PCR. Purified libraries were quantified with a Qubit 3.0 fluorometer, sized on a Bioanalyzer 2100, and re-quantified with the KAPA Library Quantification kit. Every immunoSEQ 96-well plate was sequenced on a dedicated single-read 150-cycle Illumina NextSeq 550 flow cell. The authors' pipeline ran thus. Because the immunoSEQ output included only junctional sequences and no quality scores, the filtering could not be the same as the filtering used for full-length reads. To assign V/J genes and CDR3, sequences were annotated using PyIR, a Python wrapper for IgBLAST v1.9, with IMGT germline references. Reads were removed for weak V/J assignments (E-value above 1e-6), missing CDR3, stop codons, out-of-frame junctions, or ambiguous translated residues. A V3J clonotype was defined by an identical inferred V gene, J gene, and CDR3 amino acid sequence. To compute the percentage overlap between repertoires, the number of shared unique clonotypes was divided by the size of the smaller repertoire. RTK rarefaction, the Chao1 estimator, and Recon v2.1 estimates of unobserved clonotypes were used to assess repertoire richness. For all TCRbeta clonotypes obtained by the gDNA method from a handful of donors, generation probabilities were computed with OLGA. Entries here come from immuneACCESS through TCRdb and include only in-frame sequences with V and J called. Some clones fail to appear in such tables; in the studies checked, an unresolved V gene covers under half of the shortfall, and the cause of the remainder is unknown. The DNA was the basis for D and trimming; V, J and clone size are from that table. The sample table contains millions of clones; only one count was recorded for 85% to 95% of them. The top ten hold around 1.1% of the sample.

The sequenced material came from naive CD8+ T cells sorted from blood. Interpreted using the paper, the cell subset or site label stands for: CD45RA+CCR7+. The origin of this receptor is a man aged 18 to 30 in good health.

The CDR3 reads as follows: CASSLLTGLGETQYF. The DNA sequence is as follows: TGTGCCAGCAGCTTATTGACGGGGCTCGGGGAGACCCAGTACTTC. The chain is made from TRBV11-2 and TRBJ2-5; the D segment may tentatively be TRBD1 or TRBD2, each giving 5 matched bases. Via the germline V gene, CDR1 is SGHAT and CDR2 FQNNGV. V and J are truncated by 2 bases and 5 bases respectively, leaving an intervening sequence of 15 bases. The CDR3 runs 15 residues from the cysteine to the phenylalanine. Here the CDR3 DNA is all that survives: 45 bases in frame from base 1.